Here is one T cell receptor beta chain with its context. Its specificity is unknown. The sample belongs to a study of cytomegalovirus exposure and HLA in healthy donors. Study-level results: As confirmed in vitro, three CMV-associated chains were specific for CMV antigens.

The CDR3 extends over 15 amino acids. V lost 6 bases and J lost 5; bases outside the gene matches: 3. In germline, CDR1 is LNHDA, CDR2 SQIVND (reference sequence). The study ran its PCR with 60 Vbeta and 13 Jbeta primers. Original processing notes: It was a later analysis that counted approximately 81 million unique TCR beta chains, of which about 10 million were shared. Only in-frame clones appear in the TCRdb table, and some are missing; sequencing was by immunoSEQ multiplex PCR. The DNA gave D and trimming, while V, J and clone size come from that table. The data contain some 95,000 clones, approximately 72% of them singletons.

This sequence joins TRBV19 and TRBJ2-5; 16 nucleotides match TRBD2. The sequencing sample was made of PBMCs. The TCR was taken from a woman aged 35 to 49 in good health and CMV-seropositive. CDR3 bases: TGTGCCAGTAGCACGGGACTAGCGGGAGGGGAGACCCAGTACTTC. Protein: CASSTGLAGGETQYF.